This TCR beta chain was captured in a study of T cell repertoires in cytomegalovirus infection. On the study more broadly: Public TCR beta signatures marked donors with CMV infection and the matching HLA. Study-wide results and caveats: HLA-C-restricted TCR beta clonotypes specific for CMV led the ex vivo response. Using cumulative public TCR beta family frequency, the authors identified those who carried CMV together with the relevant HLA.

Germline values: CDR1 SGHVS, CDR2 FNYEAQ. CDR3 length equals 17 residues. V lost 5 bases and J lost 5; bases outside the gene matches: 17. This clonotype occurred once. The antigen remains undetermined. Each CDR3 protein is one row after TCRdb ran MiXCR on the reads. Of about 240,000 distinct CDR3 sequences listed, more than 9% were seen once; the top ten hold 1.5% to 2%. The chain combines TRBV7-6 with TRBJ2-5, with 7 bases aligning to TRBD1. The clonotype was recovered from a human donor in good health (CMV status not recorded). Some clones in this sample may be carry-over from other donors' samples. Source material: PBMCs. Here the CDR3 DNA reads TGTGCCAGCAGCCGTAATCTCGACCGGGACAGACATGAGACCCAGTACTTC. As protein: CASSRNLDRDRHETQYF.